This passage covers 14 T cell receptor beta chains from one sample sequenced in a study of T cells in narcolepsy. Profiling relied on immunoSEQ multiplex PCR, and the TCRdb table lists in-frame clones only, not all of them. The sample has roughly 25,000 clones, 85% seen once. Input material: memory (CD45RA-) CD4+ T cells from blood. The receptor source for this set is a human donor in good health.

This rearrangement joins TRBV28 to TRBJ1-3; tentative D call: TRBD1 (5 bases). The CDR3 sequence is 15 residues long. V was pared by 3 bases and J by 1 base, with 10 bases between. CDR1 MDHEN and CDR2 SYDVKM come from the germline V gene. The CDR3 coding sequence is TGTGCCAGCAGTTTCCAGGGAGGGTCTGGAAACACCATATATTTT. It yields the protein CASSFQGGSGNTIYF.

This chain joins TRBV11-2 and TRBJ1-5; D not resolved. The length of the CDR3 is 14 residues. V lost 1 base to trimming and J lost 6 bases, with 10 bases between them. CDR1 is SGHAT and CDR2 is FQNNGV in the germline V gene. The DNA for the CDR3 is TGTGCCAGCAGCTTAGTTCGGGCCGTTCAGCCCCAGCATTTT. It encodes CASSLVRAVQPQHF.

This rearrangement joins TRBV14 to TRBJ2-5, with 7 bases lining up with TRBD2. The CDR3 runs 16 residues. V lost 4 bases, J lost 4 bases, and 12 bases stayed unmatched. Germline values: CDR1 SGHDN, CDR2 FVKESK. CDR3 residues: CASSPLTSAMAETQYF. DNA for the CDR3: TGTGCCAGCAGCCCTCTTACTAGCGCAATGGCAGAGACCCAGTACTTC.

This clone was picked up a small number of times. The chain recombines TRBV19 with TRBJ1-3, with D uncertain. CDR3 size: 15 residues. V was clipped by 8 bases and J by 0 bases, with 14 bases between them. CDR1 and CDR2 from the germline V gene are LNHDA and SQIVND (reference sequence). CDR3 sequence (DNA): TGTGCCAGTTCCATCCCGGGAAACTCTGGAAACACCATATATTTT. It specifies CASSIPGNSGNTIYF.

CDR3 sequence reads: CASSFSELNTEAFF. CDR3 bases: TGTGCCAGCAGCTTCTCCGAACTCAACACTGAAGCTTTCTTT. The chain couples TRBV7-2 to TRBJ1-1; D ambiguous. Trimming left V 3 bases short and J 2 bases short, with 10 bases between. This CDR3 is built from 14 residues. The germline V gene encodes CDR1 SGHTA and CDR2 FQGNSA.

This rearrangement joins TRBV5-4 to TRBJ1-1; the D is unclear. The CDR3 loop spans 16 amino acids. Germline V gene lookup returns CDR1 SGHNT and CDR2 YYREEE (reference sequence). V lost 0 bases and J lost 2, with 14 bases in between. The CDR3, as DNA: TGTGCCAGCAGCTTGGATCTGGCCGGCGGAAACACTGAAGCTTTCTTT. Protein sequence: CASSLDLAGGNTEAFF. Using reference TRBV5-4 and TRBJ1-1 for the parts outside the CDR3, the full variable domain is ETGVTQSPTHLIKTRGQQVTLRCSSQSGHNTVSWYQQALGQGPQFIFQYYREEENGRGNFPPRFSGLQFPNYSSELNVNALELDDSALYLCASSLDLAGGNTEAFFGQGTRLTVV.

This sequence joins TRBV30 and TRBJ1-1, with unresolved D. Germline CDR1 GTSNPN, CDR2 SVGIG (reference sequence). This CDR3 is 13 amino acids long. Trimming removed 2 bases from V and 2 bases from J, with 9 bases in between. The CDR3 sequence: CAWSWSSNTEAFF. The CDR3 nucleotides are TGTGCCTGGAGTTGGTCTTCAAACACTGAAGCTTTCTTT. Full variable domain (missing parts from reference TRBV30 and TRBJ1-1): SQTIHQWPATLVQPVGSPLSLECTVEGTSNPNLYWYRQAAGRGLQLLFYSVGIGQISSEVPQNLSASRPQDRQFILSSKKLLLSDSGFYLCAWSWSSNTEAFFGQGTRLTVV.

The chain uses TRBV9 and TRBJ1-2; no clear D. Per germline, CDR1 SGDLS and CDR2 YYNGEE. This CDR3 region has 15 residues. Deletions cut 3 bases from V and 6 bases from J, with 18 bases between. The CDR3 DNA sequence: TGTGCCAGCAGCGCCTCCGGGAACGGCCGGGATGGCTACACCTTC. The encoded protein is CASSASGNGRDGYTF.

This clone was counted between two and nine times. The chain links TRBV10-3 to TRBJ1-3; TRBD1 is a possible D gene (5 bases). This CDR3 spans 13 amino acids. V lost 8 bases and J 4 bases, leaving 12 bases between the germline ends. CDR1 is ENHRY, CDR2 SYGVKD, per germline. DNA of the CDR3: TGTGCCATCGGGGACGGGCCAGGAAACACCATATATTTT. It translates to CAIGDGPGNTIYF.

The chain links TRBV6-5 to TRBJ1-6, with D tentatively TRBD1 (5 bases). This CDR3 comprises 14 residues. Trimming pared 2 bases from V and 10 bases from J, leaving 12 bases between. Germline CDR1 reads MNHEY; CDR2 reads SVGAGI. The CDR3: CASSYGRVESPLHF. The CDR3 DNA reads TGTGCCAGCAGTTACGGCAGGGTAGAATCACCCCTCCACTTT.

The chain combines TRBV7-2 with TRBJ2-1; 11 nucleotides agree with TRBD2. V trimming: 0 bases; J trimming: 1 base; junction bases outside the gene matches: 17. This CDR3 is 22 amino acids long. Germline V gene data show CDR1 as SGHTA and CDR2 as FQGNSA. CDR3 bases: TGTGCCAGCAGCTTAGCGCGGCTAGCGGGAGGCGTGACTCCAATATCCTACAATGAGCAGTTCTTC. This codes for CASSLARLAGGVTPISYNEQFF.

This chain uses TRBV25-1 with TRBJ1-1; maybe TRBD1 (5 bases). The V end lost 7 bases, the J end lost 3 bases, and 12 bases lay between the germline ends. The germline V gene encodes CDR1 MGHDK and CDR2 SYGVNS. The CDR3 loop spans 13 amino acids. CDR3 DNA sequence: TGTGCCAGCACCGTCTCAGGGTACACTGAAGCTTTCTTT. Translated, it gives CASTVSGYTEAFF.

The chain combines TRBV10-3 with TRBJ2-3, with 7 bases identical to TRBD2. From germline, CDR1 is ENHRY and CDR2 SYGVKD. This CDR3 has 14 residues. Trimming removed 6 bases from V and 0 bases from J; junction bases left unmatched: 3. CDR3 nucleotide sequence: TGTGCCATCAGCCCGGGAGGCAGCACAGATACGCAGTATTTT. The encoded protein is CAISPGGSTDTQYF.

The chain uses TRBV11-2 and TRBJ2-4; 8 positions match TRBD1. Losses at the gene ends were 1 base for V and 0 bases for J; bases not matched to a gene: 5. Germline CDR1 reads SGHAT; CDR2 reads FQNNGV. The CDR3 is made up of 17 amino acids. DNA of the CDR3: TGTGCCAGCAGCTTAGGTCTCAGGGGGCTAGCCAAAAACATTCAGTACTTC. It yields the protein CASSLGLRGLAKNIQYF.